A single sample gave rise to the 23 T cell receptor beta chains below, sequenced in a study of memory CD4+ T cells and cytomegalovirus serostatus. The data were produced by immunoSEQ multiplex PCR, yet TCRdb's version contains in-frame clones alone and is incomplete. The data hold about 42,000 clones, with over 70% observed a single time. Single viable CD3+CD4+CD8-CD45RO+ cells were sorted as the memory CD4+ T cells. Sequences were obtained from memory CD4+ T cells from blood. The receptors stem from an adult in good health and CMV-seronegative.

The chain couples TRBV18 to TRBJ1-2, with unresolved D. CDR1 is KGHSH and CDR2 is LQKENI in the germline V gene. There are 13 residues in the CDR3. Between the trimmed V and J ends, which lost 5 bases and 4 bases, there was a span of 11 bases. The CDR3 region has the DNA TGTGCCAGCTCAACCTGGGGAGTCTATGGCTACACCTTC. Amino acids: CASSTWGVYGYTF.

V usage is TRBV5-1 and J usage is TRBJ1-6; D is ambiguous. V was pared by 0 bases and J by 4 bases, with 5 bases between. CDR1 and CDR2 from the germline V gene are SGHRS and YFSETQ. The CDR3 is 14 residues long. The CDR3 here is CASSLAQYNSPLHF. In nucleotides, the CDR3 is TGCGCCAGCAGCTTGGCCCAATATAATTCACCCCTCCACTTT.

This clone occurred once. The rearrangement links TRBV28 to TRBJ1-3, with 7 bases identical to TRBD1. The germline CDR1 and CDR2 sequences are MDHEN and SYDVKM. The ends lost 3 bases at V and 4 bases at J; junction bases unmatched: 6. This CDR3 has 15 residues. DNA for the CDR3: TGTGCCAGCAGTTTTCAAGGAGGGGGCGGAAACACCATATATTTT. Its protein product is CASSFQGGGGNTIYF.

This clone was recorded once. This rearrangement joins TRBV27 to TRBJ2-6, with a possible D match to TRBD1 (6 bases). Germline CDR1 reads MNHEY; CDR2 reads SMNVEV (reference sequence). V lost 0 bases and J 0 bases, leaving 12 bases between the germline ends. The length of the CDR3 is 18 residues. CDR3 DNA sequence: TGTGCCAGCAGTTTATCGAGGGGGTTCCCCTCTGGGGCCAACGTCCTGACTTTC. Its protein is CASSLSRGFPSGANVLTF.

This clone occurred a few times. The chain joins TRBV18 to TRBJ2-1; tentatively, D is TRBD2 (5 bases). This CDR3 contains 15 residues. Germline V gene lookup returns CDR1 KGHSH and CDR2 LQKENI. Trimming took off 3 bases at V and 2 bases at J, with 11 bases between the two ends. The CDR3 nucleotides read TGTGCCAGCTCACCCGAGGTAGCGCCCTACAATGAGCAGTTCTTC. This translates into CASSPEVAPYNEQFF.

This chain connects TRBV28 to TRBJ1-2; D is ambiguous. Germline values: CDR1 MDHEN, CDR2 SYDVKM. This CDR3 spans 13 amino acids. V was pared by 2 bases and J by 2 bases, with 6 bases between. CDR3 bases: TGTGCCAGCAGTTTAATCCAGAACTATGGCTACACCTTC. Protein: CASSLIQNYGYTF.

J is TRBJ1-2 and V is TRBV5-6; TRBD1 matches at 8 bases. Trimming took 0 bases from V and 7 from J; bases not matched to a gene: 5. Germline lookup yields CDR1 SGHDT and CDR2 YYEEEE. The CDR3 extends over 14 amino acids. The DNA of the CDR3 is TGTGCCAGCAGCTTGGCCGGACAGGGTGGTGGCTACACCTTC. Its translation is CASSLAGQGGGYTF.

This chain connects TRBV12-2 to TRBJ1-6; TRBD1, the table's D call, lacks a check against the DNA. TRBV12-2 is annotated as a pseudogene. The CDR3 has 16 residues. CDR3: CASRFLGVRGTSPLHF. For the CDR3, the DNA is TGTGCAAGTCGCTTTTTAGGTGTCAGGGGGACTTCACCCCTCCACTTT.

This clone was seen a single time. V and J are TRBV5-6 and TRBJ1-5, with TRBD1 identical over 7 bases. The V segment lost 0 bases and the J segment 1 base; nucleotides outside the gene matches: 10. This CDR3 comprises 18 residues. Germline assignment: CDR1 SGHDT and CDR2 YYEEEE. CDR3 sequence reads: CASSLGHRQGRSNQPQHF. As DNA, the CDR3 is TGTGCCAGCAGCTTGGGACATCGACAGGGTCGGAGCAATCAGCCCCAGCATTTT.

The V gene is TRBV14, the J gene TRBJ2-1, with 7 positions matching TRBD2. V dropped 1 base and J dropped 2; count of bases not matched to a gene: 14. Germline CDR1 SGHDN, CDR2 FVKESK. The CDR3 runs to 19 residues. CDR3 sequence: CASSQGSTAGAGTYNEQFF. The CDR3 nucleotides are TGTGCCAGCAGCCAAGGAAGCACAGCAGGAGCGGGGACCTACAATGAGCAGTTCTTC.

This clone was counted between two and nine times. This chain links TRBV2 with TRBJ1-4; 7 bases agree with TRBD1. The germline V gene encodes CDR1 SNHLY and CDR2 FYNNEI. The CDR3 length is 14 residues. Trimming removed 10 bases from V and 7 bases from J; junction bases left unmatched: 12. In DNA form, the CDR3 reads TGTGCCACCCAAAGACAGGGTACGGTTGAAAAACTGTTTTTT. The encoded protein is CATQRQGTVEKLFF.

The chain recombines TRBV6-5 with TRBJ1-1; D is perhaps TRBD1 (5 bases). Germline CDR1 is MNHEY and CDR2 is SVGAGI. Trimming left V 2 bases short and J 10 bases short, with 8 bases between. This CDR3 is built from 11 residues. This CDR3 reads CASSYPGGAFF. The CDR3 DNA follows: TGTGCCAGCAGTTACCCCGGGGGAGCTTTCTTT.

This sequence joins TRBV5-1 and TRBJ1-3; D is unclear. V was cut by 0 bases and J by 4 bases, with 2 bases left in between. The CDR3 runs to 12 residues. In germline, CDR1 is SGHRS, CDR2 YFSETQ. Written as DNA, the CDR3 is TGCGCCAGCAGCTTGGAGGGAAACACCATATATTTT. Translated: CASSLEGNTIYF. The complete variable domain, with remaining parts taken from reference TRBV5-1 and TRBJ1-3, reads KAGVTQTPRYLIKTRGQQVTLSCSPISGHRSVSWYQQTPGQGLQFLFEYFSETQRNKGNFPGRFSGRQFSNSRSEMNVSTLELGDSALYLCASSLEGNTIYFGEGSWLTVV.

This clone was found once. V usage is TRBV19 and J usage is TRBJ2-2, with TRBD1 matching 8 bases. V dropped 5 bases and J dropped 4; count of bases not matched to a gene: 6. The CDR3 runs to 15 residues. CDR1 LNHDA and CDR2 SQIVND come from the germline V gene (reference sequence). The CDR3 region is CASSRTGLGTGELFF. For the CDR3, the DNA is TGTGCCAGTAGTCGGACAGGGTTGGGCACCGGGGAGCTGTTTTTT.

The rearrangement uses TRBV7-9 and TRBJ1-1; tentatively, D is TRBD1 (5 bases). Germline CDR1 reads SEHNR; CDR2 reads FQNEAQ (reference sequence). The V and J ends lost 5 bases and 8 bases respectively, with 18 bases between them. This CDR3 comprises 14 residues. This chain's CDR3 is CASSRPGREWEAFF. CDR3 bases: TGTGCCAGCAGCCGGCCGGGACGCGAGTGGGAAGCTTTCTTT. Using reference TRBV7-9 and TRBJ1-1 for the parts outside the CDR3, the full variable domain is DTGVSQNPRHKITKRGQNVTFRCDPISEHNRLYWYRQTLGQGPEFLTYFQNEAQLEKSRLLSDRFSAERPKGSFSTLEIQRTEQGDSAMYLCASSRPGREWEAFFGQGTRLTVV.

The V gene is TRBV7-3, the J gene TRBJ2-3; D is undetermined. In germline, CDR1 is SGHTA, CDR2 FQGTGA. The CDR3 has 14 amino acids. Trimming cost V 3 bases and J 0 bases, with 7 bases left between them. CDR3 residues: CASSLSYSTDTQYF. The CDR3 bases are TGTGCCAGCAGCTTGAGCTACAGCACAGATACGCAGTATTTT.

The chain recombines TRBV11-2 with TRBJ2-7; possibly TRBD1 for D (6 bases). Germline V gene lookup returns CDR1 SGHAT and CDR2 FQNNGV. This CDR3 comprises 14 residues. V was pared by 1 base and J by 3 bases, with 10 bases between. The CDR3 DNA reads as TGTGCCAGCAGCTTAGGGACAGCAAACTACGAGCAGTACTTC. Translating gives CASSLGTANYEQYF.

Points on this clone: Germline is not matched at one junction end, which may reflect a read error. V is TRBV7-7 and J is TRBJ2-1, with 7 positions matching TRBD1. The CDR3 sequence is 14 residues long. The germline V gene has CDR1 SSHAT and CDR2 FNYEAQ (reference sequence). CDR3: CASSLGRGNNEQFF. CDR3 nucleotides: TGTGCTAGCAGCTTAGGCAGGGGGAACAATGAGCAGTTCTTC.

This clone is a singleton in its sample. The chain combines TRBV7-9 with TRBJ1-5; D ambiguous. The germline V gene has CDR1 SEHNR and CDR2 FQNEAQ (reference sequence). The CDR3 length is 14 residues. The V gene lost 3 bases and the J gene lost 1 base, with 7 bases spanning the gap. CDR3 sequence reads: CASSFGTSNQPQHF. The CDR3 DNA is TGTGCCAGCAGCTTCGGCACAAGCAATCAGCCCCAGCATTTT.

Here the CDR3 reads CASSVGQYYGYTF. Here the CDR3 DNA reads TGTGCCAGCAGTGTTGGACAGTACTATGGCTACACCTTC. J is TRBJ1-2 and V is TRBV2, with D possibly TRBD1 on 6 matching bases. The CDR3 length is 13 residues. Germline values: CDR1 SNHLY, CDR2 FYNNEI. V lost 4 bases and J lost 3, with 9 bases in between.

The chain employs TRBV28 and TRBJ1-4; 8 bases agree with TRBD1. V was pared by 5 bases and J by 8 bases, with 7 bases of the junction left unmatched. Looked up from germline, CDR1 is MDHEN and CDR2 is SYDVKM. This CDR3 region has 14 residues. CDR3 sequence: CASSGGQGTEKLFF. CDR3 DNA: TGTGCCAGCAGTGGAGGACAGGGAACGGAAAAACTGTTTTTT.

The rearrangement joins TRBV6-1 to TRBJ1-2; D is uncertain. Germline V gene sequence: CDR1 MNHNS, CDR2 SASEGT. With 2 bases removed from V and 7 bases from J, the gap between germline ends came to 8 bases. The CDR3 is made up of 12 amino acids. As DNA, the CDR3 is TGTGCCAGCAGTGAATGGGCGGGTGGCTACACCTTC. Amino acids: CASSEWAGGYTF.

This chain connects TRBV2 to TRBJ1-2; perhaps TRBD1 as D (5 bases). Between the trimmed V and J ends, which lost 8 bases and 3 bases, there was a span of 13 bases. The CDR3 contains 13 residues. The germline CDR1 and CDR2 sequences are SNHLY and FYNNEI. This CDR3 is CASGALTDYGYTF. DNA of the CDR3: TGTGCCAGCGGGGCCCTCACCGACTATGGCTACACCTTC. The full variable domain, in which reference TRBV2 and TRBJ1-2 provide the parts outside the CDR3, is EPEVTQTPSHQVTQMGQEVILRCVPISNHLYFYWYRQILGQKVEFLVSFYNNEISEKSEIFDDQFSVERPDGSNFTLKIRSTKLEDSAMYFCASGALTDYGYTFGSGTRLTVV.